The present T cell receptor beta chain was sequenced within a study of blood T cell repertoires in COVID-19. At the level of the study: Some COVID-19 samples were acute and others convalescent; all came from the United States, Italy and Spain. In each case, the material was cDNA or gDNA derived from T cells, B-cell-depleted T cells, or PBMCs.

CDR1 is SGDLS and CDR2 is YYNGEE in the germline V gene. V was trimmed by 3 bases and J by 1 base, leaving 8 bases between them. CDR3 length: 14 amino acids. Authors' data handling: From reference gene primer amplification, estimates of nucleated cell counts were derived. Clones were read by immunoSEQ multiplex PCR, and TCRdb kept only the in-frame ones, dropping some. V and J calls and clone size come straight from that table; D and trimming were deduced from the DNA. Among hundreds of thousands of clones listed, approximately 81% were seen once. The sequence came from a woman between 18 and 29 years old with acute or convalescent COVID-19. The sequenced sample consisted of peripheral blood. V is TRBV9 and J is TRBJ1-5; D might be TRBD1 (5 bases). This chain's CDR3 is CASSADNSNQPQHF. The CDR3 DNA is TGTGCCAGCAGCGCGGACAACAGCAATCAGCCCCAGCATTTT.